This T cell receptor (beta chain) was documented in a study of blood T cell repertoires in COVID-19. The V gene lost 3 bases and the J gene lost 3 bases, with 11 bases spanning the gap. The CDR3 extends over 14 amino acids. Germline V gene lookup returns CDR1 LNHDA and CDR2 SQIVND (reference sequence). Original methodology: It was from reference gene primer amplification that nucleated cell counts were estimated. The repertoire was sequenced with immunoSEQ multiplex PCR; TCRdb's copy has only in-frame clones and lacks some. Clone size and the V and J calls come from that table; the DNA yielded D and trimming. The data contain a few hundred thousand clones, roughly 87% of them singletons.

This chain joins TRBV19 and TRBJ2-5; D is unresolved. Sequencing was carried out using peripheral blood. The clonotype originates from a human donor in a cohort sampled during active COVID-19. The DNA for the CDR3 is TGTGCCAGTAGTATTGTTGGGCGAAAAGAGACCCAGTACTTC. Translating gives CASSIVGRKETQYF.